This entry features one T cell receptor (beta chain) sequence. This sample was included in a study of blood T cell repertoires in COVID-19. Study background: The samples span acute and convalescent COVID-19 from the United States, Italy and Spain. T cells, B-cell-depleted T cells, or PBMCs supplied cDNA or gDNA.

V was shortened by 0 bases and J by 3 bases, with 12 bases between the two germline ends. This CDR3 region has 15 residues. Germline CDR1 and CDR2: MGHRA and YSYEKL. Per the original methods: Counts of nucleated cells, estimated from reference gene primer amplification, were obtained. Data came from immunoSEQ multiplex PCR; TCRdb stores just in-frame clones and leaves some out. The DNA gave D and trimming, while V, J and clone size come from that table. In the table there are approximately 19,000 clones, about 81% of which are singletons. This TCR derives from a man aged 55 to 70 with acute or convalescent COVID-19. This rearrangement joins TRBV4-1 to TRBJ2-7; perhaps TRBD1 as D (6 bases). Material: peripheral blood. The CDR3 nucleotides read TGCGCCAGCAGCCAAGATAACAGGGAGCTCTACGAGCAGTACTTC. It codes for CASSQDNRELYEQYF.